One and the same sample provided the 20 T cell receptor beta chains below, sequenced in a study of blood T cell repertoires in COVID-19. Profiling relied on immunoSEQ multiplex PCR, and the TCRdb table lists in-frame clones only, not all of them. The sample has approximately 85,000 clones; 85% are singletons. Sequenced material: peripheral blood. Receptors were obtained from a woman aged 70 to 79 with active or convalescent COVID-19.

J is TRBJ2-7 and V is TRBV5-6; 11 bases match TRBD2. There are 15 residues in the CDR3. Germline V gene sequence: CDR1 SGHDT, CDR2 YYEEEE. The trim removed 2 bases at V and 2 bases at J, leaving 3 bases unmatched. For the CDR3, the DNA is TGTGCCAGCAGCTTCATACTAGCGGGGGCCTACGAGCAGTACTTC. Translated: CASSFILAGAYEQYF.

In this sample, this clone turned up once. The chain has TRBV10-1 and TRBJ1-4; D gene ambiguous. Germline V gene sequence: CDR1 WNHNN, CDR2 SYGVQD (reference sequence). The CDR3 runs 12 residues. The CDR3 reads CPTWSEDEKLFF. The CDR3 DNA is TGCCCCACCTGGTCCGAGGATGAAAAACTGTTTTTT.

The chain recombines TRBV2 with TRBJ1-5, with 7 bases aligning to TRBD1. J was trimmed by 5 bases and V by 3 bases; bases with no gene match: 4. The CDR3 contains 14 residues. Germline lookup yields CDR1 SNHLY and CDR2 FYNNEI. In DNA, the CDR3 is TGTGCCAGCAGTGACCGACAGGGTTATCAGCCCCAGCATTTT. As protein: CASSDRQGYQPQHF.

This clone was recorded only once. The chain uses TRBV11-2 and TRBJ2-3, with 8 bases that match TRBD1. This CDR3 contains 14 residues. V gave up 5 bases and J gave up 0 bases; unmatched junction bases: 1. The V gene's germline CDR1 is SGHAT and CDR2 FQNNGV. The CDR3, as DNA: TGTGCCAGCAGCCGGGACAGGAGCACAGATACGCAGTATTTT. It encodes CASSRDRSTDTQYF.

The chain uses TRBV7-2 and TRBJ1-2, with 9 positions matching TRBD1. CDR3 length: 16 amino acids. V shed 3 bases and J 7 bases; nucleotides not matched to a gene: 12. CDR1 SGHTA and CDR2 FQGNSA come from the germline V gene. The CDR3 DNA follows: TGTGCCAGCAGCTTGGGGGCCTGGGACAGGGTTCTTGGCTACACCTTC. This sequence encodes CASSLGAWDRVLGYTF.

The chain is built from TRBV6-2 or TRBV6-3 and TRBJ1-2; 7 nucleotides agree with TRBD1. There are 14 residues in the CDR3. J gave up 2 bases and V 6 bases, and 6 bases lay outside the gene matches. CDR1 is MNHEY and CDR2 is SVGEGT in the germline V gene. The CDR3 spells CASSLGQSNYGYTF. The CDR3 DNA is TGTGCCAGCAGCCTGGGACAGAGCAACTATGGCTACACCTTC.

The chain employs TRBV3-1 (or the pseudogene TRBV3-2) and TRBJ2-7, with D hard to call. Trimming removed 3 bases at V and 3 bases at J, with 6 bases between. Germline V CDR1 and CDR2: LGHDT, YNNKEL (reference sequence). The CDR3 has 12 amino acids. In nucleotides, the CDR3 is TGTGCCAGCAGCCAGAGCATCTACGAGCAGTACTTC. Its translation: CASSQSIYEQYF.

The V and J genes are TRBV4-3 and TRBJ1-1; 7 bases agree with TRBD1. V was pared by 4 bases and J by 4 bases, with 9 bases of the junction left unmatched. This CDR3 contains 15 residues. In germline, CDR1 is LGHNA, CDR2 YSLEER. The CDR3 region is CASSPRGLAGTEAFF. The CDR3 DNA reads as TGCGCCAGCAGCCCGAGGGGGCTGGCGGGCACTGAAGCTTTCTTT.

This clone was counted once. The chain links TRBV18 to TRBJ1-2; 8 positions agree with TRBD1. V was clipped by 3 bases and J by 10 bases; unmatched bases: 22. CDR1 and CDR2 (germline): KGHSH, LQKENI. CDR3 length: 18 residues. Here the CDR3 reads CASSPEGTGLGGVVAYTF. The DNA of the CDR3 is TGTGCCAGCTCACCTGAAGGGACAGGTCTAGGCGGGGTCGTGGCCTACACCTTC.

This clone was observed once. The chain links TRBV21-1 to TRBJ2-7; the tabulated D call, TRBD1, remains unverified against the DNA. TRBV21-1 is reported as a pseudogene. The CDR3 consists of 14 residues. The CDR3 DNA reads TGTGCCAGCAGCAAAGCTGTCAGAATTTACGAGCAGTACTTC. It encodes CASSKAVRIYEQYF.

The rearrangement joins TRBV3-1 (or the pseudogene TRBV3-2) to TRBJ2-1, with D perhaps matching TRBD2 (6 bases). V shed 1 base and J shed 0 bases, with 13 bases lying between them. The germline V gene has CDR1 LGHDT and CDR2 YNNKEL (reference sequence). The CDR3 runs to 17 residues. The CDR3 DNA reads TGTGCCAGCAGCCAAGGACTAGTTCCCACCTCCTACAATGAGCAGTTCTTC. This codes for CASSQGLVPTSYNEQFF.

V is TRBV29-1 and J is TRBJ1-1, with TRBD1 matching over 7 bases. The CDR3 runs to 13 residues. Trimming removed 7 bases from V and 0 bases from J; junction bases left unmatched: 5. Germline loops: CDR1 SQVTM, CDR2 ANQGSEA. In DNA, the CDR3 is TGCAGCGCCCCGACAGGGTTGAACACTGAAGCTTTCTTT. It encodes CSAPTGLNTEAFF.

V gene TRBV27 combines with J gene TRBJ2-3; D uncertain. The CDR3 length is 14 residues. Trimming left V 3 bases short and J 0 bases short, with 7 bases between. Germline CDR1 MNHEY, CDR2 SMNVEV (reference sequence). The CDR3 DNA reads as TGTGCCAGCAGTTTGACCGGGAGCACAGATACGCAGTATTTT. It yields the protein CASSLTGSTDTQYF.

The chain employs TRBV10-1 and TRBJ1-1; D remains unclear. V gave up 2 bases and J gave up 4 bases, with 8 bases separating them. CDR1 is WNHNN and CDR2 is SYGVQD in the germline V gene (reference sequence). The CDR3 is 13 residues long. CDR3 region: CASSEPGFTEAFF. In DNA form, the CDR3 reads TGCGCCAGCAGTGAGCCTGGCTTCACTGAAGCTTTCTTT.

Comments on this clone: This sample also contains other DNA sequences that code for the same CDR3. The chain couples TRBV5-1 to TRBJ1-2; the D gene is possibly TRBD1 (6 bases). With 4 bases removed from V and 2 bases from J, the gap between germline ends came to 9 bases. The germline V gene has CDR1 SGHRS and CDR2 YFSETQ. The CDR3 spans 13 residues. As DNA, the CDR3 is TGCGCCAGCAGCCCAACAGGGAACTATGGCTACACCTTC. Its translation: CASSPTGNYGYTF.

The rearrangement links TRBV6-2 or TRBV6-3 to TRBJ1-1; weak D call: TRBD1 (5 bases). V shed 6 bases and J shed 6 bases, with 17 bases lying between them. CDR1 and CDR2 from the germline V gene are MNHEY and SVGEGT. There are 14 residues in the CDR3. The CDR3 DNA is TGTGCCAGCAGCGCGACGGACAATTATTCTGAAGCTTTCTTT. Translation: CASSATDNYSEAFF.

The chain's CDR3 is CASVRGDRAGELFF. CDR3 coding DNA: TGTGCCAGCGTTCGGGGGGACAGGGCCGGGGAGCTGTTTTTT. V usage is TRBV28 and J usage is TRBJ2-2, with 9 bases aligning to TRBD1. The junction had 7 bases not matched to a gene; V was cut back by 8 bases and J by 6 bases. CDR1 and CDR2 from the germline V gene are MDHEN and SYDVKM. The CDR3 sequence is 14 residues long.

J is TRBJ1-2 and V is TRBV11-2; 8 bases agree with TRBD1. Trimming cost V 5 bases and J 6 bases; bases outside gene matches: 11. The germline gives CDR1 SGHAT, CDR2 FQNNGV. The CDR3 contains 15 residues. The CDR3 sequence: CASSGKDREPDGYTF. DNA for the CDR3: TGTGCCAGCAGCGGGAAGGACAGGGAGCCGGATGGCTACACCTTC.

The chain's CDR3 is CASNIGGQLNYGYTF. The CDR3 coding sequence is TGTGCCAGCAACATAGGGGGTCAGCTAAACTATGGCTACACCTTC. The rearrangement joins TRBV28 to TRBJ1-2, with D possibly TRBD1 on 6 matching bases. The CDR3 consists of 15 residues. With 7 bases removed from V and 2 bases from J, the gap between germline ends came to 17 bases. Germline V lookup: CDR1 MDHEN, CDR2 SYDVKM.

This clone was observed many times. The chain joins TRBV7-9 to TRBJ1-3; no definite D call. Germline V gene sequence: CDR1 SEHNR, CDR2 FQNEAQ (reference sequence). The CDR3 extends over 13 amino acids. V lost 3 bases and J 2 bases, leaving 5 bases between the germline ends. This CDR3 reads CASSFEAGNTIYF. DNA for the CDR3: TGTGCCAGCAGCTTCGAGGCTGGAAACACCATATATTTT.